This TCR beta chain was documented in a study of lymphopenia after photon versus proton radiotherapy (dated by TCRdb to between 2018 and 2020). For the wider study: The immunological effects of photon versus proton radiation therapy were compared in patients with gastrointestinal tumors who developed high-grade lymphopenia. A cohort of around 21 patients with gastrointestinal tumors who received either photon or proton therapy and subsequently developed lymphopenia was included. The goal of the study was to characterize the differences between the two radiation modalities in how they affect the immune system.

General findings and caveats noted by the study authors: During treatment, patients who received photon therapy lost naive T cells and TCR diversity and gained effector/memory populations, whereas patients who received proton therapy remained relatively stable. Across the cohort, an inverse correlation was found between a larger post-nadir drop in TCR diversity and overall survival time among patients who died. The survival association was assessed only in patients who died, and the authors presented better survival with proton therapy as a possibility rather than a demonstrated result. Once the lymphocyte count had reached its nadir, the repertoires of photon-treated patients showed oligoclonal expansion, particularly of CD8+ Temra cells, and this expansion drove the decline in diversity.

Library creation used the immunoSEQ multiplex PCR assay. T cell repertoires were profiled by deep sequencing of rearranged TCR beta loci, alongside multiparametric flow cytometry. TCRdb mirrors the immuneACCESS table, restricted to in-frame sequences. Some clones are absent from its copies; in checked studies, under half trace to an unresolved V gene, and the reason for the others is unknown. The sample table shows tens of thousands of clones, and around 85% are seen once. The ten largest clonotypes hold around 19% of the sample. This clone has a single count. The clone's antigen remains unknown. Base quality data are lacking; no much larger clone is found one base away. The sequenced sample was peripheral blood, obtained from a patient treated with photon-based radiotherapy. This TCR derives from a man in his 60s with pancreatic cancer.

In nucleotide form, the sequence is TGTGCCAGCAGCCAAGATCCCCAGGGGCGTGAAAAACTGTTTTTT. It translates as CASSQDPQGREKLFF. The chain is made from TRBV14 and TRBJ1-4; TRBD1 is possibly the D segment (6 matching bases). At the junction V is shortened by 0 bases and J by 7 bases, with 12 bases in between. The germline V gene gives CDR1 as SGHDN and CDR2 as FVKESK. The CDR3 goes from the cysteine to the phenylalanine over 15 residues. Only the CDR3 part of the read is kept: 45 bases, read in frame from the first base.